The 8 T cell receptor beta chains given below trace back to one sample, sequenced in a study of cytotoxic CD8 clonotypes in ibrutinib-treated CLL. The assay was immunoSEQ multiplex PCR, and TCRdb's table has in-frame clones only and misses some. The table records around 140,000 clones, approximately 85% of them present only once. Source: PBMCs, taken after 24 months of ibrutinib treatment. These receptors were obtained from a human donor with chronic lymphocytic leukemia.

The rearrangement uses TRBV28 and TRBJ2-5; 8 bases are shared with TRBD2. The CDR3 is 14 residues long. The germline gives CDR1 MDHEN, CDR2 SYDVKM. V was clipped by 5 bases and J by 2 bases; unmatched bases: 4. The DNA for the CDR3 is TGTGCCAGCAGTAGAGCGGGAGATCAAGAGACCCAGTACTTC. Translating gives CASSRAGDQETQYF.

The gene calls are TRBV19 and TRBJ2-3; 7 bases are a match to TRBD2. CDR3 length: 11 amino acids. The V and J ends lost 10 bases and 8 bases, in that order; junction bases with no gene match: 6. Looked up from germline, CDR1 is LNHDA and CDR2 is SQIVND (reference sequence). The CDR3 protein is CATLADTTQYF. As DNA, the CDR3 is TGTGCCACCCTAGCGGACACTACGCAGTATTTT. Filled out from reference TRBV19 and TRBJ2-3, the complete variable domain reads DGGITQSPKYLFRKEGQNVTLSCEQNLNHDAMYWYRQDPGQGLRLIYYSQIVNDFQKGDIAEGYSVSREKKESFPLTVTSAQKNPTAFYLCATLADTTQYFGPGTRLTVL.

The count of this clone is one. The chain is built from TRBV5-5 and TRBJ2-5; 13 nucleotides line up with TRBD2. V trimming: 0 bases; J trimming: 2 bases; junction bases outside the gene matches: 10. CDR3 length: 19 residues. Germline lookup yields CDR1 SGHKS and CDR2 YYEKEE (reference sequence). CDR3 coding DNA: TGTGCCAGCAGCTTGGCAGGGCAGGGGACTAGCGGGAAGCAAGAGACCCAGTACTTC. Residues: CASSLAGQGTSGKQETQYF.

This clone was found once. The J gene is TRBJ2-7, the V gene TRBV7-6, with D possibly being TRBD1 or TRBD2 (5 bases each). This CDR3 has 16 residues. Looked up from germline, CDR1 is SGHVS and CDR2 is FNYEAQ. The V end lost 5 bases, the J end lost 0 bases, and 17 bases lay between the germline ends. The CDR3 region is CASSPRLRGLSYEQYF. The CDR3 DNA reads TGTGCCAGCAGCCCAAGGCTGAGGGGTCTCTCCTACGAGCAGTACTTC.

The chain recombines TRBV4-2 with TRBJ1-2, with 7 bases that match TRBD1. From germline, CDR1 is LGHNA and CDR2 YNFKEQ. The ends lost 0 bases at V and 7 bases at J; junction bases unmatched: 11. This CDR3 has 16 residues. The CDR3 spells CASSQEETGRDGGYTF. In DNA, the CDR3 is TGTGCCAGCAGCCAAGAGGAGACAGGGCGTGATGGTGGCTACACCTTC.

V and J are TRBV2 and TRBJ1-5; no reliable D call. V lost 4 bases, J lost 3 bases, and 7 bases lay in between. Germline assignment: CDR1 SNHLY and CDR2 FYNNEI. The CDR3 runs 13 residues. CDR3 region: CASSGTANQPQHF. The CDR3 DNA reads TGTGCCAGCAGTGGGACGGCCAATCAGCCCCAGCATTTT.

The chain recombines TRBV27 with TRBJ2-1; D not certain. Germline CDR1 is MNHEY and CDR2 is SMNVEV (reference sequence). This CDR3 is 15 amino acids long. The V end was cut by 5 bases, the J end by 0 bases, with 11 bases between. CDR3 bases: TGTGCCAGCAGTGATCCTTTTTTCTCCTACAATGAGCAGTTCTTC. This sequence encodes CASSDPFFSYNEQFF.

The V and J genes are TRBV6-1 and TRBJ1-2, with 7 bases fitting TRBD1. Germline values: CDR1 MNHNS, CDR2 SASEGT. Trimming at V came to 4 bases and at J to 8 bases, leaving 7 bases not matched to a gene. The CDR3 runs to 13 residues. The CDR3 DNA follows: TGTGCCAGCAGTGTACAGGGGCGGGTGGGCTACACCTTC. This translates into CASSVQGRVGYTF.